What follows is one T cell receptor beta chain and its context. Profiled with immunoSEQ multiplex PCR; TCRdb holds only in-frame clones, not every one. The sample records hundreds of thousands of clones, less than 98% being singletons. CDR1 is MNHNS and CDR2 is SASEGT in the germline V gene. This CDR3 has 15 residues. Trimming removed 7 bases from V and 8 bases from J; junction bases left unmatched: 13. The sample originates from a study of shared clonotypes between healthy human individuals. The receptor comes from a woman aged 25 to 39 in good health. Sequencing was performed on naive CD4+ T cells sorted from blood. Subset denoted: CD45RA+ positively selected. This rearrangement joins TRBV6-1 to TRBJ2-1; 8 bases agree with TRBD2. Here the CDR3 reads CASMLAGHLQDEQFF. The CDR3 DNA sequence: TGTGCCAGCATGCTAGCGGGTCACCTTCAAGATGAGCAGTTCTTC.